The 6 T cell receptor beta chains below were found in one sample sequenced in a study of shared clonotypes between healthy human individuals. Clones were read by immunoSEQ multiplex PCR, and TCRdb kept only the in-frame ones, dropping some. The sample holds about a million clones; about 76% are singletons and the top ten take approximately 1.5%. What was sequenced was memory CD4+ T cells sorted from blood. As to subset: CD45RA-negative fraction. All receptors derive from a man younger than 30 in good health.

This sequence joins TRBV10-3 and TRBJ2-6; D unresolved. CDR1 is ENHRY and CDR2 is SYGVKD in the germline V gene. The CDR3 has 15 residues. Trimming removed 2 bases at V and 4 bases at J, with 9 bases between. The DNA of the CDR3 is TGTGCCATCAGTGAGACGATTCTCGGGGCCAACGTCCTGACTTTC. Its translation is CAISETILGANVLTF.

V is TRBV2 and J is TRBJ2-7; 7 nucleotides match TRBD1. Trimming took 8 bases from V and 0 from J; bases not matched to a gene: 4. The germline V gene has CDR1 SNHLY and CDR2 FYNNEI. This CDR3 contains 13 residues. The CDR3: CASRGQTSYEQYF. As DNA, the CDR3 is TGTGCCAGCCGGGGACAGACCTCCTACGAGCAGTACTTC. The variable domain in full, with the rest retrieved from reference TRBV2 and TRBJ2-7, is EPEVTQTPSHQVTQMGQEVILRCVPISNHLYFYWYRQILGQKVEFLVSFYNNEISEKSEIFDDQFSVERPDGSNFTLKIRSTKLEDSAMYFCASRGQTSYEQYFGPGTRLTVT.

This chain uses TRBV2 with TRBJ2-3; D not resolved. This CDR3 is 13 amino acids long. The germline V and J ends were trimmed by 6 bases and 2 bases, with 9 bases remaining between them. Germline CDR1 reads SNHLY; CDR2 reads FYNNEI. CDR3: CASRFDPTDTQYF. For the CDR3, the DNA is TGTGCCAGCAGGTTCGACCCCACAGATACGCAGTATTTT. Complete variable domain (other parts from reference TRBV2 and TRBJ2-3): EPEVTQTPSHQVTQMGQEVILRCVPISNHLYFYWYRQILGQKVEFLVSFYNNEISEKSEIFDDQFSVERPDGSNFTLKIRSTKLEDSAMYFCASRFDPTDTQYFGPGTRLTVL.

The chain combines TRBV5-4 with TRBJ2-1; D uncertain. This CDR3 comprises 15 residues. From germline, CDR1 is SGHNT and CDR2 YYREEE (reference sequence). V was pared by 2 bases and J by 4 bases, with 13 bases between. CDR3 in amino acids: CASSFVTDRYNEQFF. The CDR3 nucleotides are TGTGCCAGCAGCTTTGTGACGGATCGTTACAATGAGCAGTTCTTC.

The CDR3 is CASSSRTERELFF. CDR3 DNA: TGTGCCAGCAGTTCGAGGACAGAGAGGGAGCTGTTTTTT. The V gene is TRBV6-6, the J gene TRBJ2-2; tentatively, D is TRBD1 (6 bases). The germline gives CDR1 MNHNY, CDR2 SVGAGI (reference sequence). Trimming stripped 4 bases from V and 9 bases from J, with 12 bases between. The CDR3 loop spans 13 amino acids.

As for this clone: A read error is possible here, since a much larger clone lies one base away. The CDR3 spells CASSLAAGSGNTIYF. The CDR3 DNA reads TGTGCCAGCAGCTTAGCAGCGGGCTCTGGAAACACCATATATTTT. The gene calls are TRBV7-6 and TRBJ1-3; D is undetermined. This CDR3 is 15 amino acids long. V lost 0 bases and J lost 0, with 6 bases in between. The germline CDR1 and CDR2 sequences are SGHVS and FNYEAQ.